Detailed here is one TCR beta chain. Random hexamers were used to reverse transcribe 0.5 to 1 ug of RNA. Via MiXCR, TCRdb re-called the immunoSEQ multiplex PCR reads, giving one row per CDR3 protein. The repertoire includes approximately 150,000 distinct CDR3 sequences, about 94% of them detected once, and roughly 0.098% sits in the top ten. The entry originates in a study of CD8 T cells in Susac syndrome. CDR3 size: 15 residues. Trimming cost V 0 bases and J 2 bases; bases outside gene matches: 4. Germline-derived CDR1 and CDR2 are DFQATT and SNEGSKA (reference sequence). This receptor was taken from a human donor with multiple sclerosis. This sequence joins TRBV20-1 and TRBJ2-3; 8 bases are shared with TRBD2. What was sequenced was CD4+ T cells from PBMCs. The CDR3 here is CSARDAGLATDTQYF. The CDR3 DNA is TGCAGTGCTAGAGATGCAGGACTAGCCACAGATACGCAGTATTTT.